A selection of T cell receptor beta chains follows, all from one sample in a study of T cells in Graves' hyperthyroidism and ophthalmopathy. Each CDR3 protein gets one entry after TCRdb re-called the multiplex PCR reads with MiXCR. The data hold hundreds of thousands of distinct CDR3 sequences, with 12% to 15% observed a single time. The source material was blood. These receptors originate from a woman between 18 and 30 years old with Graves' hyperthyroidism. Each CDR3 is given with its conserved first and last residue. Each record gives: V gene, D gene, clone size, J gene, CDR3 DNA, CDR3 protein. D genes are given only for firm matches. Clone size is shown for a subset of rows, as once, few, many or a class of expanded clone.

v_call: TRBV11-3; d_call: NA; clone_size: many; j_call: TRBJ2-3; cdr3_nt: TGTGCCAGCAGCCCTACCGGGACAACCACAGATACGCAGTATTTT; cdr3_aa: CASSPTGTTTDTQYF
v_call: TRBV13; d_call: TRBD2; clone_size: many; j_call: TRBJ2-7; cdr3_nt: TGTGCCAGCAGCCCCGGCGGGGGAGCCTACGAGCAGTACTTC; cdr3_aa: CASSPGGGAYEQYF
v_call: TRBV13; d_call: NA; clone_size: NA; j_call: TRBJ2-1; cdr3_nt: TGTGCCAGCAGCTTACCCCTAGGACAGACTGAGCAGTTCTTC; cdr3_aa: CASSLPLGQTEQFF
v_call: TRBV7-9; d_call: NA; clone_size: many; j_call: TRBJ2-5; cdr3_nt: TGTGCCAGCAGCTTAGCTGGTCAGGGCGAAGAGACCCAGTACTTC; cdr3_aa: CASSLAGQGEETQYF
v_call: TRBV30; d_call: NA; clone_size: many; j_call: TRBJ2-7; cdr3_nt: TGTGCCTGGAGGCGGGACAGCAACTACGAGCAGTACTTC; cdr3_aa: CAWRRDSNYEQYF
v_call: TRBV9; d_call: TRBD2; clone_size: many; j_call: TRBJ2-7; cdr3_nt: TGTGCCAGCAGCCCATGGACTAGCGGATTTCAGTACGAGCAGTACTTC; cdr3_aa: CASSPWTSGFQYEQYF
v_call: TRBV4-2; d_call: TRBD2; clone_size: NA; j_call: TRBJ2-1; cdr3_nt: TGTGCCAGCAGCCAAGGACTAGCGGGATCATATGAGCAGTTCTTC; cdr3_aa: CASSQGLAGSYEQFF
v_call: TRBV30; d_call: TRBD2; clone_size: many; j_call: TRBJ2-7; cdr3_nt: TGTGCCTGGAGTCCACTAGCGGGAGGTGTCGACGAGCAGTACTTC; cdr3_aa: CAWSPLAGGVDEQYF
v_call: TRBV19; d_call: NA; clone_size: few; j_call: TRBJ1-1; cdr3_nt: TGTGCCAGTAGTATTATTCGGGATGGGGTGAACACTGAAGCTTTCTTT; cdr3_aa: CASSIIRDGVNTEAFF
v_call: TRBV20-1; d_call: NA; clone_size: NA; j_call: TRBJ2-3; cdr3_nt: TGCAGTGCCACCGACTGGTTAGATACGCAGTATTTT; cdr3_aa: CSATDWLDTQYF
v_call: TRBV3-1; d_call: TRBD1; clone_size: few; j_call: TRBJ1-1; cdr3_nt: TGTGCCAGCAGCCAGTCAGACAGGGGTCGTGCTGAAGCTTTCTTT; cdr3_aa: CASSQSDRGRAEAFF
v_call: TRBV7-9; d_call: TRBD1; clone_size: many; j_call: TRBJ2-1; cdr3_nt: TGTGCCAGCAGGGAGGGGGGACAGGGAATTGGAGATGAGCAGTTCTTC; cdr3_aa: CASREGGQGIGDEQFF
v_call: TRBV11-2; d_call: TRBD1; clone_size: many; j_call: TRBJ2-5; cdr3_nt: TGTGCCAGCAGCTTCGGTACGGGACAGGGGGAGGACCAAGAGACCCAGTACTTC; cdr3_aa: CASSFGTGQGEDQETQYF